The 24 T cell receptor beta chains below were found in one sample sequenced in a study of shared clonotypes between healthy human individuals. Libraries were prepared by immunoSEQ multiplex PCR; TCRdb keeps only in-frame clonotypes and omits some of them. The data show some 1 million clones, about 74% seen once. What was sequenced was memory CD4+ T cells sorted from blood. Documented subset: CD45RA-negative fraction. The receptors here all came from a man between 18 and 35 years old in good health.

The chain is built from TRBV10-3 and TRBJ2-6; possibly TRBD1 for D (6 bases). The CDR3 runs to 16 residues. The ends were cut back, 4 bases at V and 2 bases at J, with 12 bases in the middle. Germline loops: CDR1 ENHRY, CDR2 SYGVKD. For the CDR3, the DNA is TGTGCCATCAGTGCGACAGGTCTCACTGGGGCCAACGTCCTGACTTTC. Translating gives CAISATGLTGANVLTF.

The table lists this clone with a count of one. This chain connects TRBV18 to TRBJ1-4, with D maybe TRBD1 (6 bases). Trimming stripped 4 bases from V and 6 bases from J, with 9 bases between. Germline values: CDR1 KGHSH, CDR2 LQKENI. This CDR3 spans 13 amino acids. The CDR3, as DNA: TGTGCCAGCTCACAGGACAGCTATGAAAAACTGTTTTTT. Its translation is CASSQDSYEKLFF.

This clone was seen a few times. The gene calls are TRBV2 and TRBJ2-7; TRBD1 aligns across 10 bases. This CDR3 has 13 residues. Per germline, CDR1 SNHLY and CDR2 FYNNEI. The V segment lost 6 bases and the J segment 1 base; nucleotides outside the gene matches: 0. CDR3 loop: CASRDRGSYEQYF. The CDR3 region has the DNA TGTGCCAGCAGGGACAGGGGGTCCTACGAGCAGTACTTC.

The chain couples TRBV2 to TRBJ2-5; the match to TRBD1 covers 7 bases. Germline CDR1 and CDR2: SNHLY and FYNNEI. The trim removed 5 bases at V and 7 bases at J, leaving 7 bases unmatched. The CDR3 is made up of 13 amino acids. This CDR3 reads CASSTTGMGTQYF. The CDR3 nucleotides read TGTGCCAGCAGTACGACAGGGATGGGGACCCAGTACTTC.

V gene TRBV7-9 combines with J gene TRBJ2-1; 16 nucleotides agree with TRBD2. V was pared by 5 bases and J by 4 bases, with 11 bases of the junction left unmatched. This CDR3 is 19 amino acids long. CDR1 and CDR2 (germline): SEHNR, FQNEAQ (reference sequence). The CDR3 DNA sequence: TGTGCCAGCAGCCCTTCGGGACTAGCGGGAGGGCCGGGTTACAATGAGCAGTTCTTC. The encoded protein is CASSPSGLAGGPGYNEQFF. Drawing the rest from reference TRBV7-9 and TRBJ2-1, the complete variable domain is DTGVSQNPRHKITKRGQNVTFRCDPISEHNRLYWYRQTLGQGPEFLTYFQNEAQLEKSRLLSDRFSAERPKGSFSTLEIQRTEQGDSAMYLCASSPSGLAGGPGYNEQFFGPGTRLTVL.

J is TRBJ1-1 and V is TRBV9; D remains unclear. Looked up from germline, CDR1 is SGDLS and CDR2 is YYNGEE. The germline V and J ends were trimmed by 0 bases and 6 bases, with 9 bases remaining between them. This CDR3 comprises 13 residues. In DNA, the CDR3 is TGTGCCAGCAGCGTAGACCCTTATCCTGAAGCTTTCTTT. Translating it yields CASSVDPYPEAFF.

In this sample, this clone turned up a few times. The chain carries TRBV7-8 and TRBJ2-7, with D possibly matching TRBD1 (5 bases). The V end lost 1 base, the J end lost 6 bases, and 13 bases lay between the germline ends. The CDR3 runs to 14 residues. Germline assignment: CDR1 SGHVS and CDR2 FQNEAQ. The CDR3 protein is CASSLGQGTFEQYF. DNA of the CDR3: TGTGCCAGCAGCTTAGGGCAGGGAACGTTCGAGCAGTACTTC.

This clone was recorded once. The V call is TRBV19, the J call TRBJ1-2; D may be TRBD1 (6 bases). In germline, CDR1 is LNHDA, CDR2 SQIVND (reference sequence). CDR3 length: 13 amino acids. The ends were cut back, 7 bases at V and 5 bases at J, with 14 bases in the middle. The CDR3 reads CASNQQGVYGYTF. In DNA form, the CDR3 reads TGTGCCAGTAACCAACAGGGTGTATATGGCTACACCTTC. Based on the CDR3 plus reference TRBV19 and TRBJ1-2, the full variable domain is DGGITQSPKYLFRKEGQNVTLSCEQNLNHDAMYWYRQDPGQGLRLIYYSQIVNDFQKGDIAEGYSVSREKKESFPLTVTSAQKNPTAFYLCASNQQGVYGYTFGSGTRLTVV.

With respect to this clone: Other DNA sequences in this sample translate to the same CDR3. The V call is TRBV6-5, the J call TRBJ1-2; the match to TRBD1 covers 7 bases. Trimming removed 2 bases from V and 4 bases from J; junction bases left unmatched: 7. This CDR3 has 15 amino acids. CDR1 and CDR2 from the germline V gene are MNHEY and SVGAGI. The chain's CDR3 is CASSYRQGAGYGYTF. CDR3 in DNA: TGTGCCAGCAGTTACCGACAGGGCGCGGGCTATGGCTACACCTTC.

For this clone: A junction end diverges from the germline sequence, so it may reflect a read error. The same CDR3 arises from other DNA sequences in this sample as well. The chain carries TRBV7-7 and TRBJ2-1; D unclear. Looked up from germline, CDR1 is SSHAT and CDR2 is FNYEAQ (reference sequence). This CDR3 spans 13 amino acids. The CDR3 DNA reads TGTGCTAGCAGCTTAGACCGGTACAATGAGCAGTTCTTC. This translates into CASSLDRYNEQFF.

The V gene is TRBV19, the J gene TRBJ2-5, with 11 bases lining up with TRBD2. V trimming: 5 bases; J trimming: 1 base; junction bases outside the gene matches: 12. The CDR3 has 18 amino acids. The germline gives CDR1 LNHDA, CDR2 SQIVND (reference sequence). The CDR3 DNA sequence: TGTGCCAGTAGTCCATCACTAGCGGGGGAGACCCTCCAAGAGACCCAGTACTTC. This translates into CASSPSLAGETLQETQYF.

This clone was observed once. The genes are TRBV10-2 and TRBJ1-1; perhaps TRBD1 as D (6 bases). The CDR3 sequence is 15 residues long. Germline assignment: CDR1 WSHSY and CDR2 SAAADI. Trimming left V 9 bases short and J 2 bases short, with 19 bases between. CDR3 region: CASLKRTVVNTEAFF. CDR3 bases: TGCGCCAGTTTAAAACGGACAGTCGTAAACACTGAAGCTTTCTTT.

The rearrangement joins TRBV7-6 to TRBJ1-1; weak D call: TRBD1 (5 bases). Germline CDR1 and CDR2: SGHVS and FNYEAQ. The CDR3 has 16 residues. Trimming took off 1 base at V and 0 bases at J, with 12 bases between the two ends. The CDR3: CASSLGGGQMNTEAFF. The CDR3 nucleotides read TGTGCCAGCAGCTTAGGGGGAGGACAAATGAACACTGAAGCTTTCTTT.

The chain carries TRBV5-1 and TRBJ2-3, with unresolved D. The V end lost 5 bases, the J end lost 0 bases, and 7 bases lay between the germline ends. The CDR3 is 13 amino acids. Germline assignment: CDR1 SGHRS and CDR2 YFSETQ. The CDR3 DNA reads TGCGCCAGCAGGATGGCTAGCACAGATACGCAGTATTTT. Its protein product is CASRMASTDTQYF.

The rearrangement links TRBV6-4 to TRBJ1-2; D might be TRBD1 (6 bases). The germline V gene has CDR1 MRHNA and CDR2 SNTAGT. V lost 0 bases and J 6 bases, leaving 11 bases between the germline ends. The CDR3 runs 14 residues. CDR3 region: CASSDSSGDHGYTF. The CDR3 DNA reads as TGTGCCAGCAGTGACTCGTCAGGGGATCATGGCTACACCTTC.

The chain joins TRBV7-9 to TRBJ1-1, with unresolved D. Germline V lookup: CDR1 SEHNR, CDR2 FQNEAQ (reference sequence). This CDR3 spans 14 amino acids. V dropped 1 base and J dropped 0 bases, with 6 bases sitting between them. The CDR3 loop reads CASSLVLLNTEAFF. CDR3 nucleotides: TGTGCCAGCAGCTTAGTTCTGCTGAACACTGAAGCTTTCTTT. Filled out from reference TRBV7-9 and TRBJ1-1, the complete variable domain reads DTGVSQNPRHKITKRGQNVTFRCDPISEHNRLYWYRQTLGQGPEFLTYFQNEAQLEKSRLLSDRFSAERPKGSFSTLEIQRTEQGDSAMYLCASSLVLLNTEAFFGQGTRLTVV.

A few counts support this clone. The chain is built from TRBV6-5 and TRBJ2-3, with D possibly TRBD2 on 6 matching bases. V shed 1 base and J shed 3 bases, with 8 bases lying between them. The V gene's germline CDR1 is MNHEY and CDR2 SVGAGI. The CDR3 runs to 14 residues. CDR3 nucleotides: TGTGCCAGCAGTTACTTCGGAGGGACAGATACGCAGTATTTT. This translates into CASSYFGGTDTQYF.

Written as DNA, the CDR3 is TGTGCCAGCAGTGCAACAGGCTCTGGAAACACCATATATTTT. Translation gives CASSATGSGNTIYF. The chain is built from TRBV2 and TRBJ1-3; possible D gene TRBD1, 5 bases. V shed 4 bases and J shed 0 bases, with 7 bases lying between them. The CDR3 runs to 14 residues. Germline V gives CDR1 SNHLY, CDR2 FYNNEI. Complete variable domain (other parts from reference TRBV2 and TRBJ1-3): EPEVTQTPSHQVTQMGQEVILRCVPISNHLYFYWYRQILGQKVEFLVSFYNNEISEKSEIFDDQFSVERPDGSNFTLKIRSTKLEDSAMYFCASSATGSGNTIYFGEGSWLTVV.

The table lists this clone with many counts. Other DNA sequences within the sample encode an identical CDR3. This CDR3 is CASSLAQGGNSPLHF. DNA for the CDR3: TGTGCCAGCAGCTTAGCGCAGGGTGGGAATTCACCCCTCCACTTT. This rearrangement joins TRBV7-2 to TRBJ1-6; D is possibly TRBD1 (5 bases). The germline V and J ends were trimmed by 0 bases and 7 bases, with 10 bases remaining between them. The germline V gene has CDR1 SGHTA and CDR2 FQGNSA. This CDR3 contains 15 residues. The full variable domain, with the rest looked up from reference TRBV7-2 and TRBJ1-6, is GAGVSQSPSNKVTEKGKDVELRCDPISGHTALYWYRQSLGQGLEFLIYFQGNSAPDKSGLPSDRFSAERTGGSVSTLTIQRTQQEDSAVYLCASSLAQGGNSPLHFGNGTRLTVT.

This rearrangement joins TRBV2 to TRBJ1-2, with a weak D call TRBD1 (5 bases). CDR3 length: 12 residues. Germline CDR1 SNHLY, CDR2 FYNNEI. The V and J ends lost 3 bases and 8 bases respectively, with 10 bases between them. DNA of the CDR3: TGTGCCAGCAGTGAGCAGGGACGCGGCTACACCTTC. Translating gives CASSEQGRGYTF.

The V gene is TRBV18, the J gene TRBJ2-3, with 9 positions matching TRBD2. This CDR3 is built from 16 residues. V was clipped by 6 bases and J by 2 bases; unmatched bases: 9. CDR1 and CDR2 from the germline V gene are KGHSH and LQKENI. This CDR3 is CASSSIAGAITDTQYF. In DNA form, the CDR3 reads TGTGCCAGCTCGTCAATAGCGGGAGCGATCACAGATACGCAGTATTTT.

The V gene is TRBV5-1, the J gene TRBJ2-2, with D unresolved. V dropped 3 bases and J dropped 1 base, with 4 bases sitting between them. Germline CDR1 reads SGHRS; CDR2 reads YFSETQ. The CDR3 is made up of 13 amino acids. The CDR3: CASSSQNTGELFF. The DNA of the CDR3 is TGCGCCAGCAGCTCCCAGAACACCGGGGAGCTGTTTTTT. Looking up the rest from reference TRBV5-1 and TRBJ2-2 gives the full variable domain: KAGVTQTPRYLIKTRGQQVTLSCSPISGHRSVSWYQQTPGQGLQFLFEYFSETQRNKGNFPGRFSGRQFSNSRSEMNVSTLELGDSALYLCASSSQNTGELFFGEGSRLTVL.

For the CDR3, the DNA is TGTGCCAGCAGTAAAGCAACTACCCGGACAGATACGCAGTATTTT. This encodes CASSKATTRTDTQYF. This chain joins TRBV7-9 and TRBJ2-3; D is unresolved. Germline-derived CDR1 and CDR2 are SEHNR and FQNEAQ (reference sequence). The CDR3 covers 15 residues. V gave up 6 bases and J gave up 3 bases, with 16 bases separating them.

Only a few counts were recorded for this clone. The chain employs TRBV5-1 and TRBJ2-2; the D gene is possibly TRBD1 (6 bases). Germline values: CDR1 SGHRS, CDR2 YFSETQ. With 0 bases removed from V and 1 base from J, the gap between germline ends came to 10 bases. The CDR3 contains 16 residues. CDR3 nucleotides: TGCGCCAGCAGCTTGGCAGGGGTGTGGAACACCGGGGAGCTGTTTTTT. Protein product: CASSLAGVWNTGELFF.